These 3 T cell receptor beta chains were all obtained from the same sample, sequenced in a study of blood T cell repertoires in COVID-19. Data came from immunoSEQ multiplex PCR; TCRdb stores just in-frame clones and leaves some out. The data contain tens of thousands of clones, about 80% of them seen just once; the ten biggest clones take up under 25%. Material for sequencing was peripheral blood. These receptor sequences come from a man younger than 45 with COVID-19, enrolled during active disease.

The V gene is TRBV7-9, the J gene TRBJ1-2; D is unclear. This CDR3 has 15 amino acids. The V and J ends lost 5 bases and 1 base respectively, with 14 bases between them. Germline CDR1 reads SEHNR; CDR2 reads FQNEAQ (reference sequence). This CDR3 reads CASSPPERVNYGYTF. For the CDR3, the DNA is TGTGCCAGCAGCCCACCCGAGAGGGTTAACTATGGCTACACCTTC.

The chain has TRBV9 and TRBJ1-6; D call uncertain. V lost 0 bases to trimming and J lost 14 bases, with 15 bases between them. CDR1 and CDR2 (germline): SGDLS, YYNGEE. The CDR3 has 14 residues. The CDR3 region has the DNA TGTGCCAGCAGCGTAGGAACAAATTCTGATACCCTCCACTTT. Protein sequence: CASSVGTNSDTLHF.

V gene TRBV5-5 combines with J gene TRBJ2-7; maybe TRBD2 (6 bases). The V gene's germline CDR1 is SGHKS and CDR2 YYEKEE (reference sequence). The CDR3 extends over 15 amino acids. The germline V and J ends were trimmed by 2 bases and 2 bases, with 14 bases remaining between them. CDR3 coding DNA: TGTGCCAGCAGCTTAGAGGGACTGACCGCCTACGAGCAGTACTTC. It yields the protein CASSLEGLTAYEQYF.